The 8 T cell receptor beta chains reported below all come from one sample, sequenced in a study of CD8 T cells in ankylosing spondylitis. MiXCR, run by TCRdb on the 5' RACE reads, gives a single entry per CDR3 protein. Altogether about 150,000 distinct CDR3 sequences are present, about 42% being singletons, with the ten largest covering roughly 15%. The material sequenced was synovial fluid, either unsorted or a sorted T cell fraction (not recorded which). These receptor sequences come from a male donor with ankylosing spondylitis.

A few counts support this clonotype. The chain carries TRBV5-6 and TRBJ1-2; D remains unclear. The CDR3 covers 16 residues. Germline V gives CDR1 SGHDT, CDR2 YYEEEE. V lost 5 bases and J lost 5, with 22 bases in between. In DNA form, the CDR3 reads TGTGCCAGCAGTGGGTGGCGGGTCTCCGGTTCTTATGGCTACACCTTC. Its translation: CASSGWRVSGSYGYTF.

The chain uses TRBV4-1 and TRBJ2-7; perhaps TRBD1 as D (6 bases). The CDR3 runs 16 residues. Trimming left V 4 bases short and J 4 bases short, with 20 bases between. CDR1 is MGHRA and CDR2 is YSYEKL in the germline V gene. Here the CDR3 reads CASSPRSQGRYYEQYF. The CDR3 DNA follows: TGCGCCAGCAGCCCTCGGAGCCAGGGGCGGTATTACGAGCAGTACTTC.

The CDR3 protein is CASVGTGLLWDTEAFF. As DNA, the CDR3 is TGTGCCAGCGTCGGGACAGGGTTGTTGTGGGACACTGAAGCTTTCTTT. The chain has TRBV6-1 and TRBJ1-1; 9 bases match TRBD1. The CDR3 is made up of 16 amino acids. The junction had 13 bases not matched to a gene; V was cut back by 8 bases and J by 3 bases. Germline V gene sequence: CDR1 MNHNS, CDR2 SASEGT.

CDR3 DNA sequence: TGTGCCAGCAGCCAAGATCCCAGGGGACAGCCGATGAACACTGAAGCTTTCTTT. It specifies CASSQDPRGQPMNTEAFF. The chain links TRBV3-1 to TRBJ1-1, with 7 nucleotides matching TRBD1. CDR3 length: 18 amino acids. Germline CDR1 and CDR2: LGHDT and YNNKEL (reference sequence). J gave up 0 bases and V 0 bases, and 10 bases lay outside the gene matches.

This clonotype has a handful of counts. The chain joins TRBV5-5 to TRBJ1-2, with 7 positions matching TRBD1. Germline assignment: CDR1 SGHKS and CDR2 YYEKEE (reference sequence). V shed 4 bases, J shed 2 bases, and the junction held 8 bases outside the gene matches. This CDR3 has 15 residues. The CDR3 nucleotides are TGTGCCAGCAGCGACCTACAGGGGCCCAACTATGGCTACACCTTC. It encodes CASSDLQGPNYGYTF.

V and J are TRBV7-6 and TRBJ2-7; TRBD2 might be the D (6 bases). Germline CDR1 SGHVS, CDR2 FNYEAQ. The V end was cut by 1 base, the J end by 2 bases, with 15 bases between. The CDR3 spans 16 residues. CDR3 DNA: TGTGCCAGCAGCTTAGGCGGGGTCCTGGAACCCTACGAGCAGTACTTC. Translated, it gives CASSLGGVLEPYEQYF.

V usage is TRBV21-1 and J usage is TRBJ2-3; the listed D gene, TRBD1, was not tested against the DNA. TRBV21-1 is a pseudogene segment. This CDR3 is built from 15 residues. This CDR3 reads CASPRCGGWPDTQYF. CDR3 coding DNA: TGTGCCAGCCCCCGTTGTGGGGGTTGGCCAGATACGCAGTATTTT.

This sequence joins TRBV12-3 or TRBV12-4 and TRBJ2-5; TRBD2 matches 8 bases. V dropped 5 bases and J dropped 4; count of bases not matched to a gene: 6. This CDR3 region has 14 residues. In DNA, the CDR3 is TGTGCCAGCAGTCCGGGACTAGTCGCAGAGACCCAGTACTTC. Its protein is CASSPGLVAETQYF.